This TCR beta chain comes out of a study of blood T cell repertoires in COVID-19. Study-wide context: Donors in the United States, Italy and Spain gave samples during acute or convalescent COVID-19. T cells, B-cell-depleted T cells, or PBMCs provided the cDNA or gDNA that served as material.

V lost 3 bases and J 1 base, leaving 12 bases between the germline ends. The germline V gene encodes CDR1 KGHSH and CDR2 LQKENI. CDR3 size: 15 residues. Authors' data handling: Estimates of nucleated cell counts were drawn from the amplification of reference gene primers. Some clones are missing from TCRdb's copy, which holds only in-frame ones; the method was immunoSEQ multiplex PCR. Clone size and the V and J calls come from that table; the DNA yielded D and trimming. The data hold 100,000 to 150,000 clones, with approximately 71% observed a single time. The chain links TRBV18 to TRBJ1-1; no reliable D call. Specimen: peripheral blood. The receptor was isolated from a woman between 70 and 85 years old with acute or convalescent COVID-19. CDR3 in DNA: TGTGCCAGCTCACCGGTAAAACTCGCGAACACTGAAGCTTTCTTT. The encoded protein is CASSPVKLANTEAFF.